The sequence of this TCR beta chain was determined in a study of shared clonotypes between healthy human individuals. For the study at large: For every donor, three CD4 naive, three CD4 memory, two CD8 naive and one CD8 memory plates were used.

Data came from immunoSEQ multiplex PCR; TCRdb stores just in-frame clones and leaves some out. Of 2 million to 2.5 million clones listed, just under 95% are singletons. As for this clone: The antigen is undetermined.

Naive CD8 cells lacked CD45RO, underwent positive selection for CCR7 and left out terminally differentiated effector memory CD45RA+ cells. The germline V gene has CDR1 SNHLY and CDR2 FYNNEI. V was cut by 6 bases and J by 1 base, with 13 bases left in between. The CDR3 has 14 amino acids. Study findings and constraints: Between a handful of donors, naive CD4 clonotypes were shared at a level of about 5%. Exclusively blood specimens were collected; tissue repertoires likely differ.

This TCR was recovered from a young man in good health. The J gene is TRBJ2-7, the V gene TRBV2; D might be TRBD1 (6 bases). The sequencing input was naive CD8+ T cells sorted from blood. CDR3 coding DNA: TGTGCCAGCAGCCTCCGGGACACTTCCTACGAGCAGTACTTC. Encoded protein: CASSLRDTSYEQYF. The full variable domain, in which reference TRBV2 and TRBJ2-7 provide the parts outside the CDR3, is EPEVTQTPSHQVTQMGQEVILRCVPISNHLYFYWYRQILGQKVEFLVSFYNNEISEKSEIFDDQFSVERPDGSNFTLKIRSTKLEDSAMYFCASSLRDTSYEQYFGPGTRLTVT.